This T cell receptor (beta chain) was sequenced during a study of blood T cell repertoires in COVID-19. Study details: There were acute and convalescent COVID-19 samples, and they came from the United States, Italy and Spain. Sample material is recorded as cDNA or gDNA derived from T cells, B-cell-depleted T cells, or PBMCs.

Sequenced by immunoSEQ multiplex PCR; TCRdb stores in-frame clones only, minus some. This sample has approximately 85,000 clones; roughly 92% occur once, and the top ten carry about 6.6%. CDR3 length: 14 amino acids. The V end was cut by 0 bases, the J end by 2 bases, with 8 bases between. Germline V CDR1 and CDR2: SGHAT, FQNNGV. Sequenced input: peripheral blood. The V and J genes are TRBV11-2 and TRBJ2-7; D not certain. This TCR came from an older woman with active COVID-19. Here the CDR3 reads CASSLDLRAYEQYF. The CDR3 DNA is TGTGCCAGCAGCTTAGATCTCCGTGCCTACGAGCAGTACTTC. The variable domain in full, completed from reference TRBV11-2 and TRBJ2-7, reads EAGVAQSPRYKIIEKRQSVAFWCNPISGHATLYWYQQILGQGPKLLIQFQNNGVVDDSQLPKDRFSAERLKGVDSTLKIQPAKLEDSAVYLCASSLDLRAYEQYFGPGTRLTVT.